Shown below are 10 T cell receptor beta chains from a single sample sequenced in a study of blood T cell repertoires in COVID-19. TCRdb keeps only in-frame clones here, not all; method: immunoSEQ multiplex PCR. The sample holds more than 200,000 clones, 82% seen once. The sequencing sample was made of peripheral blood. Receptors originate from a woman aged 80 or older with active or convalescent COVID-19.

This sequence joins TRBV6-5 and TRBJ1-1, with unresolved D. In germline, CDR1 is MNHEY, CDR2 SVGAGI. V shed 8 bases and J shed 6 bases, with 10 bases lying between them. The CDR3 loop spans 11 amino acids. Here the CDR3 DNA reads TGTGCCAGCGCCCGGAGTGCTGAAGCTTTCTTT. Translating gives CASARSAEAFF.

The chain combines TRBV5-1 with TRBJ2-1, with TRBD1 identical over 9 bases. Germline V gives CDR1 SGHRS, CDR2 YFSETQ. V lost 4 bases, J lost 15 bases, and 11 bases stayed unmatched. The CDR3 totals 13 residues. The CDR3 sequence: CASSPPRQGVGFF. In DNA, the CDR3 is TGCGCCAGCAGCCCTCCCCGACAGGGGGTGGGGTTCTTC.

This clone appeared a single time. The rearrangement joins TRBV28 to TRBJ2-5, with 8 bases fitting TRBD2. V lost 4 bases and J lost 5; bases outside the gene matches: 9. The germline gives CDR1 MDHEN, CDR2 SYDVKM. The CDR3 is made up of 15 amino acids. The CDR3 loop reads CASSWTSQQFETQYF. Written as DNA, the CDR3 is TGTGCCAGCAGTTGGACTAGCCAGCAGTTCGAGACCCAGTACTTC.

As concerns this clone: Different DNA sequences within this sample yield the same CDR3. The rearrangement links TRBV2 to TRBJ2-6; TRBD1 agrees at 7 bases. Germline V gene lookup returns CDR1 SNHLY and CDR2 FYNNEI. The V gene end was trimmed by 5 bases and the J gene end by 4 bases; junction bases not matched to a gene: 5. The CDR3 is 15 amino acids. In DNA, the CDR3 is TGTGCCAGCAGTCGCACAGGGGCCGGGGCCAACGTCCTGACTTTC. Translation: CASSRTGAGANVLTF.

Only a few counts were recorded for this clone. The chain has TRBV2 and TRBJ2-3; D is possibly TRBD1 (5 bases). This CDR3 region has 15 residues. The germline V gene encodes CDR1 SNHLY and CDR2 FYNNEI. V was pared by 6 bases and J by 2 bases, with 15 bases between. CDR3 DNA: TGTGCCAGCAGCCTAGGGGTAGCCACCACAGATACGCAGTATTTT. Translation gives CASSLGVATTDTQYF. Looking up the rest from reference TRBV2 and TRBJ2-3 gives the full variable domain: EPEVTQTPSHQVTQMGQEVILRCVPISNHLYFYWYRQILGQKVEFLVSFYNNEISEKSEIFDDQFSVERPDGSNFTLKIRSTKLEDSAMYFCASSLGVATTDTQYFGPGTRLTVL.

The table lists this clone with a count of one. The chain uses TRBV28 and TRBJ1-2; 7 positions match TRBD1. The CDR3 runs to 13 residues. In germline, CDR1 is MDHEN, CDR2 SYDVKM. J gave up 5 bases and V 5 bases, and 5 bases lay outside the gene matches. CDR3 DNA: TGTGCCAGCAGTACAGGGGCTGGGTATGGCTACACCTTC. This sequence encodes CASSTGAGYGYTF.

This clone showed up just once. The genes are TRBV28 and TRBJ2-5; 12 nucleotides line up with TRBD2. The CDR3 spans 16 residues. V dropped 6 bases and J dropped 2; count of bases not matched to a gene: 7. The germline V gene encodes CDR1 MDHEN and CDR2 SYDVKM. CDR3 in DNA: TGTGCCAGCAGACCCGGACTAGCGGGAAGTCAAGAGACCCAGTACTTC. It yields the protein CASRPGLAGSQETQYF.

The rearrangement joins TRBV30 to TRBJ2-3; the D gene is possibly TRBD2 (6 bases). Germline CDR1 GTSNPN, CDR2 SVGIG (reference sequence). The V end was cut by 3 bases, the J end by 6 bases, with 16 bases between. The CDR3 contains 14 residues. CDR3 DNA sequence: TGTGCCTGGAGCGGTCTGGAGGGGTGGGATACGCAGTATTTT. Amino acids: CAWSGLEGWDTQYF.

J is TRBJ2-7 and V is TRBV3-1 (or the pseudogene TRBV3-2), with TRBD1 matching over 7 bases. Trimming removed 4 bases from V and 2 bases from J; junction bases left unmatched: 5. This CDR3 contains 14 residues. The germline gives CDR1 LGHDT, CDR2 YNNKEL (reference sequence). This CDR3 is CASSLWDRPYEQYF. The CDR3 nucleotides are TGTGCCAGCAGCCTCTGGGACAGACCCTACGAGCAGTACTTC.

The chain recombines TRBV3-1 (or the pseudogene TRBV3-2) with TRBJ1-4; the D is unclear. The ends were cut back, 4 bases at V and 8 bases at J, with 8 bases in the middle. Per the germline V gene, CDR1 is LGHDT and CDR2 is YNNKEL (reference sequence). The CDR3 is made up of 12 amino acids. In DNA, the CDR3 is TGTGCCAGCAGCCCATCTAGCGAAAAACTGTTTTTT. Translation gives CASSPSSEKLFF.